The source of this T cell receptor beta chain is a study of CD8 T cells in ankylosing spondylitis. General observations from the study: Disease-associated clones were reportedly significantly overrepresented in matched ankylosing spondylitis synovial fluid. Certain motif variants had earlier appeared in reactive arthritis synovial fluid and blood. The authors found the disease-linked clones to be CD8+ and relatively rare in peripheral blood.

One entry per CDR3 protein results from TCRdb running MiXCR on the 5' RACE reads. Of over 25,000 distinct CDR3 sequences in the sample, 14% were seen once. Notes on this clonotype: Its specificity is not known.

CDR1 is GTSNPN and CDR2 is SVGIG in the germline V gene (reference sequence). The CDR3 has 12 amino acids. The V and J ends lost 3 bases and 4 bases respectively, with 9 bases between them. V and J are TRBV30 and TRBJ2-5, with D perhaps matching TRBD2 (5 bases). The sequenced sample consisted of blood. This clonotype was sampled from a male donor with ankylosing spondylitis or in good health (not recorded which). The CDR3 region is CAWSEGRETQYF. In nucleotides, the CDR3 is TGTGCCTGGAGCGAGGGTCGAGAGACCCAGTACTTC.